These 31 T cell receptor beta chains were all obtained from the same sample, sequenced in a study of technical replicates of blood from a few donors. Sequencing was performed with immunoSEQ multiplex PCR; in TCRdb, only in-frame clones are kept and a portion is missing. The sample yields tens of thousands of clones, approximately 93% seen once. The sequencing sample was made of T cells isolated from PBMCs. The receptors shown here come from a human donor in good health.

The rearrangement links TRBV5-6 to TRBJ2-5, with TRBD2 matching over 10 bases. With V trimmed by 0 bases and J by 2 bases, 7 bases remained unmatched. Per germline, CDR1 SGHDT and CDR2 YYEEEE. This CDR3 spans 17 amino acids. CDR3 residues: CASSLELAGIYQETQYF. CDR3 nucleotide sequence: TGTGCCAGCAGCTTGGAACTAGCGGGAATATATCAAGAGACCCAGTACTTC. Together with reference TRBV5-6 and TRBJ2-5, the CDR3 gives the full variable domain: DAGVTQSPTHLIKTRGQQVTLRCSPKSGHDTVSWYQQALGQGPQFIFQYYEEEERQRGNFPDRFSGHQFPNYSSELNVNALLLGDSALYLCASSLELAGIYQETQYFGPGTRLLVL.

This rearrangement joins TRBV2 to TRBJ2-7, with D maybe TRBD2 (5 bases). Germline CDR1 reads SNHLY; CDR2 reads FYNNEI. V was pared by 2 bases and J by 3 bases, with 5 bases between. This CDR3 region has 12 residues. This CDR3 reads CASSETSYEQYF. The CDR3 nucleotides read TGTGCCAGCAGTGAAACTAGCTACGAGCAGTACTTC.

This clone showed up just a few times. The chain joins TRBV2 to TRBJ1-5; D gene ambiguous. CDR1 is SNHLY, CDR2 FYNNEI, per germline. The CDR3 loop spans 12 amino acids. The V end lost 8 bases, the J end lost 0 bases, and 5 bases lay between the germline ends. CDR3 sequence: CASCDSNQPQHF. As DNA, the CDR3 is TGTGCCAGCTGCGATAGCAATCAGCCCCAGCATTTT.

DNA for the CDR3: TGTGCCAGCAGCTTAGGGGGACTAGCGGGGGGTTCAAGGGAGACCCAGTACTTC. This encodes CASSLGGLAGGSRETQYF. The chain joins TRBV7-2 to TRBJ2-5; TRBD2 agrees at 15 bases. With V trimmed by 1 base and J by 5 bases, 8 bases remained unmatched. The germline V gene has CDR1 SGHTA and CDR2 FQGNSA. This CDR3 comprises 18 residues.

This sequence joins TRBV6-1 and TRBJ2-7; 7 nucleotides line up with TRBD2. The CDR3 totals 14 residues. Trimming took 5 bases from V and 1 from J; bases not matched to a gene: 5. Looked up from germline, CDR1 is MNHNS and CDR2 is SASEGT. CDR3 in amino acids: CASSQPGGSYEQYF. The CDR3, as DNA: TGTGCCAGCAGTCAACCGGGAGGATCCTACGAGCAGTACTTC.

The chain is built from TRBV4-3 and TRBJ2-7, with D unresolved. The CDR3 runs 14 residues. From germline, CDR1 is LGHNA and CDR2 YSLEER. V was trimmed by 1 base and J by 1 base, leaving 8 bases between them. CDR3 DNA sequence: TGCGCCAGCAGCCAAGGACGGGTGTCCTACGAGCAGTACTTC. Amino acid sequence: CASSQGRVSYEQYF.

V and J are TRBV6-5 and TRBJ2-7; 7 positions agree with TRBD1. V was clipped by 6 bases and J by 7 bases; unmatched bases: 9. CDR1 is MNHEY, CDR2 SVGAGI, per germline. The CDR3 is 13 residues long. This CDR3 reads CASSRGPDREQYF. In DNA form, the CDR3 reads TGTGCCAGCAGCCGGGGACCGGACAGGGAGCAGTACTTC.

The V and J genes are TRBV19 and TRBJ2-7; 9 bases are shared with TRBD1. The length of the CDR3 is 16 residues. J lost 4 bases, V lost 5 bases, and 12 bases had no gene match. The germline V gene encodes CDR1 LNHDA and CDR2 SQIVND (reference sequence). The CDR3 spells CASSDRGQGNAYEQYF. In DNA form, the CDR3 reads TGTGCCAGTAGTGATAGGGGACAGGGTAATGCGTACGAGCAGTACTTC.

The genes are TRBV28 and TRBJ2-1, with 13 bases identical to TRBD2. This CDR3 region has 16 residues. V lost 2 bases and J lost 5; bases outside the gene matches: 3. Per the germline V gene, CDR1 is MDHEN and CDR2 is SYDVKM. The CDR3: CASSLPGLAGDNEQFF. The DNA of the CDR3 is TGTGCCAGCAGTTTACCCGGACTAGCGGGGGACAATGAGCAGTTCTTC.

The chain links TRBV6-6 to TRBJ1-2, with 8 bases that match TRBD1. V lost 5 bases to trimming and J lost 1 base; unmatched junction nucleotides: 9. The CDR3 runs to 16 residues. Germline V lookup: CDR1 MNHNY, CDR2 SVGAGI (reference sequence). CDR3 loop: CASSPPGQGSNYGYTF. In DNA form, the CDR3 reads TGTGCCAGCAGTCCCCCAGGACAGGGTAGTAACTATGGCTACACCTTC.

The rearrangement links TRBV6-1 to TRBJ2-7; 10 bases are shared with TRBD1. The junction had 5 bases not matched to a gene; V was cut back by 7 bases and J by 2 bases. This CDR3 comprises 14 residues. Germline CDR1 is MNHNS and CDR2 is SASEGT. The CDR3 DNA sequence: TGTGCCAGCATATACGGACAGGGGGCCTACGAGCAGTACTTC. This translates into CASIYGQGAYEQYF.

This chain links TRBV6-5 with TRBJ2-3; 7 nucleotides align to TRBD2. The germline gives CDR1 MNHEY, CDR2 SVGAGI. Trimming removed 4 bases from V and 2 bases from J; junction bases left unmatched: 3. This CDR3 has 14 residues. The CDR3 protein is CASSFSGFTDTQYF. CDR3 DNA sequence: TGTGCCAGCAGTTTTAGCGGGTTCACAGATACGCAGTATTTT.

This clone was found a few times. J is TRBJ1-1 and V is TRBV6-5; 8 bases are shared with TRBD1. Germline V gene lookup returns CDR1 MNHEY and CDR2 SVGAGI. J lost 6 bases, V lost 5 bases, and 5 bases had no gene match. The CDR3 length is 13 residues. The CDR3 nucleotides are TGTGCCAGCAGTCCATACAGGGGGGCTGAAGCTTTCTTT. Translation gives CASSPYRGAEAFF.

The V and J genes are TRBV7-3 and TRBJ2-1; 10 nucleotides match TRBD2. V trimming: 4 bases; J trimming: 2 bases; junction bases outside the gene matches: 5. There are 16 residues in the CDR3. Per germline, CDR1 SGHTA and CDR2 FQGTGA. CDR3 bases: TGTGCCAGCAGCTACAGACTAGCGGGTCCCTACAATGAGCAGTTCTTC. It translates to CASSYRLAGPYNEQFF.

The chain is built from TRBV6-1 and TRBJ2-5; D possibly corresponds to TRBD1 (6 bases). There are 15 residues in the CDR3. The V end lost 4 bases, the J end lost 1 base, and 13 bases lay between the germline ends. Looked up from germline, CDR1 is MNHNS and CDR2 is SASEGT. CDR3 in amino acids: CASSVNRATQETQYF. The CDR3 DNA sequence: TGTGCCAGCAGTGTAAACAGGGCGACCCAAGAGACCCAGTACTTC.

The chain recombines TRBV11-2 with TRBJ1-1; D is perhaps TRBD1 (5 bases). Between the trimmed V and J ends, which lost 1 base and 3 bases, there was a span of 12 bases. The length of the CDR3 is 15 residues. Germline V gene lookup returns CDR1 SGHAT and CDR2 FQNNGV. CDR3 sequence reads: CASSLGRQGDTEAFF. The CDR3 DNA follows: TGTGCCAGCAGCTTAGGTAGGCAGGGTGACACTGAAGCTTTCTTT. Full variable domain (outside the CDR3, taken from reference TRBV11-2 and TRBJ1-1): EAGVAQSPRYKIIEKRQSVAFWCNPISGHATLYWYQQILGQGPKLLIQFQNNGVVDDSQLPKDRFSAERLKGVDSTLKIQPAKLEDSAVYLCASSLGRQGDTEAFFGQGTRLTVV.

The chain's CDR3 is CASSFGTGNSKLFF. For the CDR3, the DNA is TGTGCCAGCAGCTTCGGGACAGGGAACTCAAAACTGTTTTTT. The V and J genes are TRBV25-1 and TRBJ1-4, with TRBD1 matching over 9 bases. CDR3 length: 14 amino acids. Germline V CDR1 and CDR2: MGHDK, SYGVNS. Trimming removed 6 bases from V and 10 bases from J; junction bases left unmatched: 9.

J is TRBJ1-1 and V is TRBV6-5, with D possibly being TRBD1 (5 bases). Trimming took off 0 bases at V and 0 bases at J, with 5 bases between the two ends. Per the germline V gene, CDR1 is MNHEY and CDR2 is SVGAGI. The CDR3 runs to 14 residues. The CDR3: CASSYSQVNTEAFF. CDR3 in DNA: TGTGCCAGCAGTTACTCACAGGTGAACACTGAAGCTTTCTTT.

Details on this clone: The sample has other DNA sequences that encode this CDR3 too. J is TRBJ1-1 and V is TRBV19; a weak D match, TRBD1 (6 bases). CDR3 length equals 13 residues. Per the germline V gene, CDR1 is LNHDA and CDR2 is SQIVND (reference sequence). Trimming pared 6 bases from V and 1 base from J, leaving 9 bases between. The CDR3 is CASSLGQNTEAFF. In DNA form, the CDR3 reads TGTGCCAGTAGCCTGGGACAGAACACTGAAGCTTTCTTT.

The chain combines TRBV5-4 with TRBJ2-7; 8 nucleotides align to TRBD1. The CDR3 is made up of 14 amino acids. Germline values: CDR1 SGHNT, CDR2 YYREEE (reference sequence). Trimming at V came to 4 bases and at J to 3 bases, leaving 6 bases not matched to a gene. The CDR3 is CASSRDRTFYEQYF. The DNA for the CDR3 is TGTGCCAGCAGCAGGGACAGGACCTTCTACGAGCAGTACTTC.

The J gene is TRBJ1-2, the V gene TRBV6-5, with 8 positions matching TRBD1. Germline CDR1 is MNHEY and CDR2 is SVGAGI. V dropped 6 bases and J dropped 4; count of bases not matched to a gene: 7. The CDR3 totals 14 residues. The CDR3 protein is CASRRAGGFYGYTF. CDR3 coding DNA: TGTGCCAGCAGAAGGGCAGGGGGCTTCTATGGCTACACCTTC.

This chain uses TRBV7-9 with TRBJ1-1; 7 bases line up with TRBD1. The germline CDR1 and CDR2 sequences are SEHNR and FQNEAQ (reference sequence). The CDR3 covers 15 residues. With V trimmed by 4 bases and J by 10 bases, 15 bases remained unmatched. CDR3 amino acids: CASSYWETGIVSAFF. In nucleotides, the CDR3 is TGTGCCAGCAGCTATTGGGAGACAGGGATTGTTTCAGCTTTCTTT.

The chain carries TRBV18 and TRBJ2-7; D is perhaps TRBD2 (5 bases). The V end was cut by 3 bases, the J end by 2 bases, with 11 bases between. CDR3 length: 14 amino acids. Germline V gene data show CDR1 as KGHSH and CDR2 as LQKENI. CDR3: CASSPTEGTYEQYF. The DNA of the CDR3 is TGTGCCAGCTCACCTACTGAGGGAACCTACGAGCAGTACTTC.

The genes are TRBV6-1 and TRBJ2-4, with D maybe TRBD1 (5 bases). CDR1 is MNHNS and CDR2 is SASEGT in the germline V gene. There are 15 residues in the CDR3. Trimming removed 2 bases from V and 9 bases from J, with 17 bases in between. The DNA for the CDR3 is TGTGCCAGCAGTGAATACCTGAAGGGGCAGTCCATTCAGTACTTC. Translation: CASSEYLKGQSIQYF.

The V and J genes are TRBV4-1 and TRBJ1-2; weak D call: TRBD1 (5 bases). Germline V gene lookup returns CDR1 MGHRA and CDR2 YSYEKL. V lost 0 bases to trimming and J lost 7 bases, with 18 bases between them. The CDR3 covers 16 residues. The CDR3 protein is CASSQDLTVEFFGYTF. The CDR3 DNA is TGCGCCAGCAGCCAAGACCTGACAGTAGAATTTTTTGGCTACACCTTC.

The chain couples TRBV10-3 to TRBJ2-1; TRBD2 matches at 10 bases. V lost 5 bases, J lost 5 bases, and 3 bases stayed unmatched. The germline gives CDR1 ENHRY, CDR2 SYGVKD. CDR3 length: 14 residues. The CDR3 DNA reads as TGTGCCATCAGTAAAGCGGGAGGGAACAATGAGCAGTTCTTC. As protein: CAISKAGGNNEQFF.

The V gene is TRBV27, the J gene TRBJ2-7; 9 positions agree with TRBD1. This CDR3 spans 14 amino acids. The germline gives CDR1 MNHEY, CDR2 SMNVEV (reference sequence). The V segment lost 7 bases and the J segment 6 bases; nucleotides outside the gene matches: 10. The CDR3 sequence is CASTPTGGFGEQYF. The DNA of the CDR3 is TGTGCCAGCACTCCGACAGGGGGTTTCGGCGAGCAGTACTTC.

The CDR3 nucleotides read TGCAGCGCCAAAAGGGACACCCAAGAGACCCAGTACTTC. Residues: CSAKRDTQETQYF. The J gene is TRBJ2-5, the V gene TRBV29-1, with D possibly matching TRBD1 (6 bases). CDR1 and CDR2 from the germline V gene are SQVTM and ANQGSEA. CDR3 length equals 13 residues. V lost 7 bases and J lost 1, with 13 bases in between.

The chain recombines TRBV7-6 with TRBJ2-1, with 7 bases identical to TRBD2. Germline V lookup: CDR1 SGHVS, CDR2 FNYEAQ. Trimming took 6 bases from V and 4 from J; bases not matched to a gene: 9. The CDR3 is 15 residues long. The CDR3 DNA is TGTGCCAGCAGTCGGCCCGGGACTACTTACAATGAGCAGTTCTTC. Protein sequence: CASSRPGTTYNEQFF.

This chain joins TRBV9 and TRBJ1-2; perhaps TRBD1 as D (6 bases). Trimming took 4 bases from V and 2 from J, leaving 12 bases between them. Germline V gives CDR1 SGDLS, CDR2 YYNGEE. The CDR3 length is 14 residues. This CDR3 reads CASSLDQGNYGYTF. As DNA, the CDR3 is TGTGCCAGCAGCCTGGACCAGGGGAACTATGGCTACACCTTC.

V usage is TRBV23-1 and J usage is TRBJ2-7, with 7 bases aligning to TRBD1. TRBV23-1 is an open reading frame, and its role is uncertain. This CDR3 has 19 residues. The J segment lost 2 bases and the V segment lost 7 bases, leaving 23 bases of the junction unmatched. CDR3 sequence: CASTQRRDSLKFLTYEQYF. CDR3 bases: TGCGCCAGCACCCAACGCCGGGACAGCCTAAAATTTCTCACCTACGAGCAGTACTTC.